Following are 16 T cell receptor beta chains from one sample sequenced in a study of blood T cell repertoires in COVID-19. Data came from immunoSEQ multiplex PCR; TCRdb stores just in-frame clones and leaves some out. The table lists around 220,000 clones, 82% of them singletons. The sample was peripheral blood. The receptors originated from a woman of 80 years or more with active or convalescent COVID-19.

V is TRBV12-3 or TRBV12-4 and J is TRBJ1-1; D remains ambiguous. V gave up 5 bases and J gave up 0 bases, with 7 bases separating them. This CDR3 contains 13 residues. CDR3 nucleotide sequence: TGTGCCAGCAGTGGAGCAGTGAACACTGAAGCTTTCTTT. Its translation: CASSGAVNTEAFF.

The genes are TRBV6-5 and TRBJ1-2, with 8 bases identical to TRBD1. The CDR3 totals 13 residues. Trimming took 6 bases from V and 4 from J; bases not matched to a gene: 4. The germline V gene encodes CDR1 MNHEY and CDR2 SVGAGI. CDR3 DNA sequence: TGTGCCAGCAGCTTGACAGGGGCCTATGGCTACACCTTC. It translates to CASSLTGAYGYTF.

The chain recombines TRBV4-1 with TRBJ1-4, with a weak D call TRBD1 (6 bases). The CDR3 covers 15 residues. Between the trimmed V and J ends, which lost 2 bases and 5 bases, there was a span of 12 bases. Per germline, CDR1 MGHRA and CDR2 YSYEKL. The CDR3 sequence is CASSQKDRMNEKLFF. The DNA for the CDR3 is TGCGCCAGCAGCCAAAAAGACAGGATGAATGAAAAACTGTTTTTT.

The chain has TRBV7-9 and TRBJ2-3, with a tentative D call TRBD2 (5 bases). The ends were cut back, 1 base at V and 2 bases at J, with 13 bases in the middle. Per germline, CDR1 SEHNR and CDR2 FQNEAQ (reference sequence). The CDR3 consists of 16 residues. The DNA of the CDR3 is TGTGCCAGCAGCTTAGGTTCGGGGTTGGACACAGATACGCAGTATTTT. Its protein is CASSLGSGLDTDTQYF.

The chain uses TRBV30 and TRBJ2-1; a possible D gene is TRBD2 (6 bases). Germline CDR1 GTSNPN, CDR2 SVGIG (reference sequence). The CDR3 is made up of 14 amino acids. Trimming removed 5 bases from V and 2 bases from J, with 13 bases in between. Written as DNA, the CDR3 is TGTGCCTGGGATGCTGGGGGGACCTACAATGAGCAGTTCTTC. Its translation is CAWDAGGTYNEQFF.

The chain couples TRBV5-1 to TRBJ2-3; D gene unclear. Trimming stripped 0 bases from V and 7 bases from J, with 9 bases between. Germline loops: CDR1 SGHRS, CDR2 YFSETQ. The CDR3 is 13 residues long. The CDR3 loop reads CASSLGQDNTQYF. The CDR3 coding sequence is TGCGCCAGCAGCTTGGGGCAGGATAATACGCAGTATTTT.

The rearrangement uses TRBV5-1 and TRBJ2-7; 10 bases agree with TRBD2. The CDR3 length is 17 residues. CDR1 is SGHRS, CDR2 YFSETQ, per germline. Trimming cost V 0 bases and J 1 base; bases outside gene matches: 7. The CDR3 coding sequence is TGCGCCAGCAGCTTGGATGGGGTGACTAGCGGGTCCTACGAGCAGTACTTC. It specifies CASSLDGVTSGSYEQYF.

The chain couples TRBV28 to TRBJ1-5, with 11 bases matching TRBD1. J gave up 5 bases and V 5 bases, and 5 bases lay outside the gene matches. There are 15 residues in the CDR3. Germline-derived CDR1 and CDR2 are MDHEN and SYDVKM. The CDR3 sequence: CASSGDRGEYQPQHF. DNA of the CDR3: TGTGCCAGCAGTGGGGACAGGGGGGAGTATCAGCCCCAGCATTTT. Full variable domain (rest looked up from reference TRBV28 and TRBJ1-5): DVKVTQSSRYLVKRTGEKVFLECVQDMDHENMFWYRQDPGLGLRLIYFSYDVKMKEKGDIPEGYSVSREKKERFSLILESASTNQTSMYLCASSGDRGEYQPQHFGDGTRLSIL.

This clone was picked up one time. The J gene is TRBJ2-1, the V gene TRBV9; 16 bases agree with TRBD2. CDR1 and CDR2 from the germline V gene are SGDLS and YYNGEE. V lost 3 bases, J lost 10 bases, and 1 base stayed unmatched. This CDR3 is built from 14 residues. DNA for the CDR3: TGTGCCAGCAGCGCGGGACTAGCGGGAGGGGAGCAGTTCTTC. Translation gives CASSAGLAGGEQFF.

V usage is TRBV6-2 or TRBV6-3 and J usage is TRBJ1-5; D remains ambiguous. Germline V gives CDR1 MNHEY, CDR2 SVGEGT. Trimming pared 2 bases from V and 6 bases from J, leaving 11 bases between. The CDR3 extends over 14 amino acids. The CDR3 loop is CASSYNSGSQPQHF. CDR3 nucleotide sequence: TGTGCCAGCAGTTACAATTCGGGGTCTCAGCCCCAGCATTTT.

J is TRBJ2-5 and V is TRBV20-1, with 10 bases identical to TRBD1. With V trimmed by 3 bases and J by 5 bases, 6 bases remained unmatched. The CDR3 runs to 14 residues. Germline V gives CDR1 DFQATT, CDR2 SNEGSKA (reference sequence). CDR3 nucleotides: TGCAGTGCTAGTAGACAGGGGGCGTGGGAGACCCAGTACTTC. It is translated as CSASRQGAWETQYF.

CDR3 loop: CASSPGLGYNEQFF. CDR3 DNA: TGTGCCAGCAGCCCGGGACTCGGCTACAATGAGCAGTTCTTC. The chain links TRBV2 to TRBJ2-1, with D possibly being TRBD2 (6 bases). Germline assignment: CDR1 SNHLY and CDR2 FYNNEI. CDR3 length equals 14 residues. V lost 6 bases to trimming and J lost 3 bases, with 12 bases between them.

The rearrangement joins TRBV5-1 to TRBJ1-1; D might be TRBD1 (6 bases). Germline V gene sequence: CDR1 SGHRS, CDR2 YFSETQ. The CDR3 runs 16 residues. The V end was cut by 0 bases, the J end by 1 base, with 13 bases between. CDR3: CASSLGGQPTNTEAFF. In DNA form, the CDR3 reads TGCGCCAGCAGCTTGGGTGGACAGCCAACGAACACTGAAGCTTTCTTT.

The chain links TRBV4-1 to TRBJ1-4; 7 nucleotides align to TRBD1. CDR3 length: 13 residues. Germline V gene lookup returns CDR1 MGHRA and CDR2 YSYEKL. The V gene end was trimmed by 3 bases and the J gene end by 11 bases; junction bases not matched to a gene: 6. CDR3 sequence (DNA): TGCGCCAGCAGCCAGACAGGGTCCAGGAAACTGTTTTTT. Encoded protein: CASSQTGSRKLFF.

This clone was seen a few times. Here the CDR3 reads CAISEAGRYEQYF. The DNA of the CDR3 is TGTGCCATCAGTGAGGCGGGGAGGTACGAGCAGTACTTC. The chain has TRBV10-3 and TRBJ2-7, with D perhaps TRBD2 (6 bases). Trimming left V 2 bases short and J 4 bases short, with 9 bases between. This CDR3 comprises 13 residues. Germline CDR1 reads ENHRY; CDR2 reads SYGVKD.

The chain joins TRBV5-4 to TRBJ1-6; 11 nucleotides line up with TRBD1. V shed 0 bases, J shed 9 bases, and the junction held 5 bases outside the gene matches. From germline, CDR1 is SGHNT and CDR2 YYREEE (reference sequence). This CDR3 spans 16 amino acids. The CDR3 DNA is TGTGCCAGCAGCTTGGGGTCCGGGACAGGGGGTTCACCCCTCCACTTT. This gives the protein CASSLGSGTGGSPLHF. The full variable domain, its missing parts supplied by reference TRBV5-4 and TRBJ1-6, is ETGVTQSPTHLIKTRGQQVTLRCSSQSGHNTVSWYQQALGQGPQFIFQYYREEENGRGNFPPRFSGLQFPNYSSELNVNALELDDSALYLCASSLGSGTGGSPLHFGNGTRLTVT.